Described below is a single TCR beta chain sequence and its context. What it binds is not known. The data belong to a study of shared clonotypes between healthy human individuals. At the level of the study: Donors were a couple of women and a few men aged 18 to 49. Study observations and caveats: Between a handful of donors, naive CD4 clonotypes were shared at a level of roughly 5.5%.

The CDR3 runs to 13 residues. Germline CDR1 SEHNR, CDR2 FQNEAQ (reference sequence). V was cut by 5 bases and J by 6 bases, with 13 bases left in between. Here immunoSEQ multiplex PCR was the method, and the copy in TCRdb shows in-frame clones only, minus some. In the table there are over a million clones, roughly 74% of which are singletons. Material: memory CD4+ T cells from PBMCs. Subset here: CD45RA-negative fraction. The rearrangement joins TRBV7-9 to TRBJ2-5; D may be TRBD2 (6 bases). The origin of this receptor is a man aged 18 to 29 in good health. Some clones in this sample may be carry-over from other donors' samples. The CDR3 sequence is CASSPRDFQTQYF. The CDR3 DNA is TGTGCCAGCAGCCCTCGGGACTTCCAGACCCAGTACTTC. The variable domain in full, with the rest retrieved from reference TRBV7-9 and TRBJ2-5, is DTGVSQNPRHKITKRGQNVTFRCDPISEHNRLYWYRQTLGQGPEFLTYFQNEAQLEKSRLLSDRFSAERPKGSFSTLEIQRTEQGDSAMYLCASSPRDFQTQYFGPGTRLLVL.